This TCR beta chain comes out of a study of blood T cells in healthy people across ages. Overall study context: Every two T cells gave about one barcoded beta molecule via template switching. General study points: With unsorted PBMCs, a conclusive comparison of naive versus antigen-experienced cells was not possible. Higher diversity, along with more naive CD4+ cells, distinguished long-lived donors from aged donors.

The CDR3 has 15 amino acids. After removal of 3 bases from V and 3 bases from J, the junction contained 6 bases not matched to a gene. Germline V gives CDR1 SGHTA, CDR2 FQGNSA. With respect to this clonotype: Its antigen is unknown.

It was with a sample-barcoded 5' primer and a J-beta primer mix that a second PCR of roughly 6 to 12 cycles was run. TCRdb used MiXCR to reprocess the 5' RACE reads, holding one entry per CDR3 protein. The sample contains 1.5 million to 1.8 million distinct CDR3 sequences, approximately 39% of which appear only once. This sequence joins TRBV7-2 and TRBJ2-3; the match to TRBD2 covers 7 bases. The TCR was taken from a woman in her late teens or twenties in good health. Sequenced: blood. CDR3 sequence: CASSFILAVTDTQYF. The CDR3 nucleotides are TGTGCCAGCAGCTTTATCCTAGCGGTTACAGATACGCAGTATTTT.